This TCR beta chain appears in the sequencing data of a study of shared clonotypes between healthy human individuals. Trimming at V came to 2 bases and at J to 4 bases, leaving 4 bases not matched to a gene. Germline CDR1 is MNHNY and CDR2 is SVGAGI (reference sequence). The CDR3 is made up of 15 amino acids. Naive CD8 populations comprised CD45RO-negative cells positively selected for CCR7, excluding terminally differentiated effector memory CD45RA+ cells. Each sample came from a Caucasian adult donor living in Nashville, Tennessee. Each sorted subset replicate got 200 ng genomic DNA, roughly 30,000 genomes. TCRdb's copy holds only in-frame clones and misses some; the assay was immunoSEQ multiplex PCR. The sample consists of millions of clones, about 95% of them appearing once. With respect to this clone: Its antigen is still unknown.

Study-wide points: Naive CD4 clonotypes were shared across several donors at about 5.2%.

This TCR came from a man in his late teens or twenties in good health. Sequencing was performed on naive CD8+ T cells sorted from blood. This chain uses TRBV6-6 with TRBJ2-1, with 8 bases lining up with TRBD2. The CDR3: CASSYATSGYNEQFF. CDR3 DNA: TGTGCCAGCAGTTACGCCACTAGCGGTTACAATGAGCAGTTCTTC.